This record covers a single T cell receptor (beta chain). This receptor's antigen is unknown. There are no base qualities to consult, and no much larger clone falls within one base. What the treatment or condition label conveys for this sample: preoperative locoregional IRX-2 cytokine immunotherapy. The samples were obtained from a phase Ib study that tested preoperative, locoregional IRX-2 cytokine immunotherapy designed to prime immune responses. The donors were early-stage breast cancer patients who were given IRX-2 prior to surgery. Trimming takes 9 bases off V and 6 bases off J; junction bases not matched to a gene: 11. There are 14 amino acids in the CDR3, from cysteine to phenylalanine inclusive. The sequence is cut down to CDR3 DNA, 42 bases in frame from base 1. From a lookup of the germline V gene (reference sequence), CDR1 and CDR2 are LNHNV and YYDKDF. The library was built by means of the immunoSEQ multiplex PCR assay. TCRdb holds this immuneACCESS table with in-frame rearrangements only. Some clones are missing; in checked studies, unresolved V genes explain under half, and the rest has no known cause. Here the sample has more than 35,000 clones; roughly 80% occur a single time. In total, the top ten clones hold approximately 1.1% of the sample.

The data are from a study of preoperative IRX-2 immunotherapy in early breast cancer (dated by TCRdb to about 2019). The chain links TRBV15 with TRBJ1-5; 7 central nucleotides agree with TRBD1. The sample in question was tumor tissue, obtained after IRX-2 immunotherapy. The sequence was obtained from a human donor with breast cancer. CDR3 region: CATWSGGSFQPQHF. The base sequence is TGTGCCACTTGGTCAGGGGGAAGCTTTCAGCCCCAGCATTTT.